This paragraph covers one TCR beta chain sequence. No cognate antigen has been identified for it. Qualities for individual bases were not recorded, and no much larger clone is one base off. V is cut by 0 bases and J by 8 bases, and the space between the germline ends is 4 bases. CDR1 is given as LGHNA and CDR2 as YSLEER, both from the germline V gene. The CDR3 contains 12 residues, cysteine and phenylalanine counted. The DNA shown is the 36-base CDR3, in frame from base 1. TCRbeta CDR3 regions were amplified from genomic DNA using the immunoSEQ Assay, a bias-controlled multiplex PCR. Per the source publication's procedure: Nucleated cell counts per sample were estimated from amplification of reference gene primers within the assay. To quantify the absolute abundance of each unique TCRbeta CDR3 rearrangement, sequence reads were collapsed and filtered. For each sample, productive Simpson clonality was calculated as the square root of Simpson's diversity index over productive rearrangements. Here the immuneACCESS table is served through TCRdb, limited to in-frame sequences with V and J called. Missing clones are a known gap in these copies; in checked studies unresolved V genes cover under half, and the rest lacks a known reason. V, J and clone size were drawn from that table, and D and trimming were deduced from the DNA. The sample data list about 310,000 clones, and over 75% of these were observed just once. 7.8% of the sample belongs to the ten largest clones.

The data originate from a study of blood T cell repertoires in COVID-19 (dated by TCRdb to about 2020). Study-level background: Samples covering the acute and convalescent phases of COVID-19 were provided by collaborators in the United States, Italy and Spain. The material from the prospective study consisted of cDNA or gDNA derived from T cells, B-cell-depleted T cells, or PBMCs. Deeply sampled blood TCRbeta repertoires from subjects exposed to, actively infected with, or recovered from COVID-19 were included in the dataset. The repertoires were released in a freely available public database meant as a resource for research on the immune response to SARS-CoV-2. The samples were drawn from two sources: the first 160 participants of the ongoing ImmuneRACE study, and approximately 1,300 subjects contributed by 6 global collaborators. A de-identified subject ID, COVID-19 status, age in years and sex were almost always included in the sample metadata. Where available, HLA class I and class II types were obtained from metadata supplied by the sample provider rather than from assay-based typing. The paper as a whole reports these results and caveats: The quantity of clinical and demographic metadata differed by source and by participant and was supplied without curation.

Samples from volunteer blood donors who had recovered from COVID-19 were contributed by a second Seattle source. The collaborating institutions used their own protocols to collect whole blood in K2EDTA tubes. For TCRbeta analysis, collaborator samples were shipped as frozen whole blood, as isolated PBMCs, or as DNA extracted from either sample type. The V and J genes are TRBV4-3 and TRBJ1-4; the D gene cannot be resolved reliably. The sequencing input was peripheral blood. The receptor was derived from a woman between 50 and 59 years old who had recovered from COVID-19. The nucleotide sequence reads TGCGCCAGCAGCCAAGATTCAGAAAAACTGTTTTTT. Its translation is CASSQDSEKLFF.